This T cell receptor beta chain came from a study of T cells in Graves' hyperthyroidism and ophthalmopathy. General observations from the study: Expanded thyroid clonotypes (above 0.001) were mostly also found in blood. Separating ophthalmopathy from stable hyperthyroidism was achieved by a 13 V-J model.

Ophthalmopathy cases met thresholds of Clinical Activity Score at least 3, NOSPECS grade at least 4 and duration under 3 months. Pregnant or lactating patients were excluded, as were those with uncontrolled infection or other autoimmune disease. Regions amplified from RNA transcripts were the TCR beta CDR3 regions. The TCR CDR3 was amplified in a first-round RT-PCR using the HTBI primer set. One entry per CDR3 protein results from TCRdb running MiXCR on the multiplex PCR reads. The sample yields approximately 300,000 distinct CDR3 sequences, 15% to 20% seen once. At least ten counts were recorded for this clonotype. Its target is not known. The sequence derives from a woman in her sixties with Graves' ophthalmopathy. The sequencing sample was made of blood.

The DNA of the CDR3 is TGTGCCAGCAGCGGGACAGACCGTGAAGCTTTCTTT. It codes for CASSGTDREAFF. This sequence joins TRBV2 and TRBJ1-1; 7 positions agree with TRBD1. Germline V gene lookup returns CDR1 SNHLY and CDR2 FYNNEI. Losses at the gene ends were 6 bases for V and 7 bases for J; bases not matched to a gene: 5. This CDR3 spans 12 amino acids. The entire variable domain, with the rest obtained from reference TRBV2 and TRBJ1-1, is as follows: EPEVTQTPSHQVTQMGQEVILRCVPISNHLYFYWYRQILGQKVEFLVSFYNNEISEKSEIFDDQFSVERPDGSNFTLKIRSTKLEDSAMYFCASSGTDREAFFGQGTRLTVV.